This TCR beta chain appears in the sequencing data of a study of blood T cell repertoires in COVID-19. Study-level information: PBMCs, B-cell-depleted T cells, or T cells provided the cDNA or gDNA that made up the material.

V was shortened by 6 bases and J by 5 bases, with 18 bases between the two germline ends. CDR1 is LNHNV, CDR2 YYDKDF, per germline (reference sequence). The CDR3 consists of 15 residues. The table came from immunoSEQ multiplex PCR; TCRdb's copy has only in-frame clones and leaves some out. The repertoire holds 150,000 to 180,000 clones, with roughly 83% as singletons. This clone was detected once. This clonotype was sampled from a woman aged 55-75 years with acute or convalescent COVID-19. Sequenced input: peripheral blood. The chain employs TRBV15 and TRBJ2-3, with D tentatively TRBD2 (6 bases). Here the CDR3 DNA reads TGTGCCACCAGATTCGGCGGGACCTCCCAAGATACGCAGTATTTT. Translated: CATRFGGTSQDTQYF.